Below are 15 T cell receptor beta chains sequenced from a single sample in a study of resident and recirculating memory T cells in vitiligo. Repertoires were generated with immunoSEQ multiplex PCR, while TCRdb's copy carries only in-frame clones and drops some. The data contain 70,000 to 75,000 clones, roughly 92% of them singletons. The sequenced sample consisted of blood. Receptors were obtained from a male donor with vitiligo.

The chain couples TRBV6-1 to TRBJ2-3; TRBD1 agrees at 8 bases. The CDR3 consists of 15 residues. CDR1 is MNHNS, CDR2 SASEGT, per germline. Unmatched junction bases numbered 6, after V lost 6 bases and J lost 1 base. DNA for the CDR3: TGTGCCAGCAGCCGTCCGGGACAGGGCACAGATACGCAGTATTTT. This sequence encodes CASSRPGQGTDTQYF.

The chain recombines TRBV11-2 with TRBJ2-7; maybe TRBD2 (7 bases). Trimming pared 0 bases from V and 5 bases from J, leaving 17 bases between. Germline lookup yields CDR1 SGHAT and CDR2 FQNNGV. The CDR3 consists of 16 residues. The CDR3 region is CASSLEMGGARDEQYF. CDR3 sequence (DNA): TGTGCCAGCAGCTTAGAGATGGGGGGGGCACGGGACGAGCAGTACTTC. Based on the CDR3 plus reference TRBV11-2 and TRBJ2-7, the full variable domain is EAGVAQSPRYKIIEKRQSVAFWCNPISGHATLYWYQQILGQGPKLLIQFQNNGVVDDSQLPKDRFSAERLKGVDSTLKIQPAKLEDSAVYLCASSLEMGGARDEQYFGPGTRLTVT.

The rearrangement links TRBV6-5 to TRBJ2-5, with 7 bases aligning to TRBD1. Germline CDR1 MNHEY, CDR2 SVGAGI. This CDR3 region has 14 residues. Trimming removed 6 bases from V and 2 bases from J; junction bases left unmatched: 6. CDR3: CASSGTAVQETQYF. The CDR3 DNA reads TGTGCCAGCAGCGGGACAGCAGTACAAGAGACCCAGTACTTC.

This chain uses TRBV14 with TRBJ2-7; no reliable D call. Germline V CDR1 and CDR2: SGHDN, FVKESK. This CDR3 region has 13 residues. The germline V and J ends were trimmed by 4 bases and 1 base, with 8 bases remaining between them. CDR3: CASSRESSYEQYF. The CDR3 region has the DNA TGTGCCAGCAGCCGCGAGTCTTCCTACGAGCAGTACTTC.

The CDR3 reads CASSLDGGGEFNEKLFF. The CDR3 DNA reads as TGTGCCAGCAGCTTAGACGGAGGGGGGGAATTTAATGAAAAACTGTTTTTT. The V and J genes are TRBV7-9 and TRBJ1-4, with a weak D call TRBD1 (6 bases). There are 17 residues in the CDR3. Trimming stripped 1 base from V and 4 bases from J, with 16 bases between. Germline V gene data show CDR1 as SEHNR and CDR2 as FQNEAQ (reference sequence).

This rearrangement joins TRBV29-1 to TRBJ2-7; a possible D gene is TRBD1 (6 bases). The CDR3 extends over 13 amino acids. Trimming took off 6 bases at V and 4 bases at J, with 16 bases between the two ends. CDR1 is SQVTM and CDR2 is ANQGSEA in the germline V gene. CDR3 sequence reads: CSVTTTQGYEQYF. The CDR3 bases are TGCAGCGTCACTACGACACAGGGATACGAGCAGTACTTC.

The chain employs TRBV19 and TRBJ2-1; tentatively, D is TRBD2 (6 bases). The CDR3 length is 14 residues. V was trimmed by 6 bases and J by 0 bases, leaving 9 bases between them. From germline, CDR1 is LNHDA and CDR2 SQIVND (reference sequence). CDR3 sequence: CASSGGDSYNEQFF. The CDR3 DNA is TGTGCCAGTAGCGGGGGAGACTCCTACAATGAGCAGTTCTTC.

V usage is TRBV7-9 and J usage is TRBJ2-3; D uncertain. Deletions cut 3 bases from V and 5 bases from J, with 6 bases between. The CDR3 is 12 residues long. Germline assignment: CDR1 SEHNR and CDR2 FQNEAQ (reference sequence). CDR3 coding DNA: TGTGCCAGCAGCTTCCAGATAGATACGCAGTATTTT. Its translation: CASSFQIDTQYF.

This chain connects TRBV6-1 to TRBJ1-4, with no clear D. Germline V gene data show CDR1 as MNHNS and CDR2 as SASEGT. V lost 5 bases to trimming and J lost 1 base, with 8 bases between them. The CDR3 sequence is 14 residues long. The CDR3 nucleotides read TGTGCCAGCAGTATGAGGGAAACTAATGAAAAACTGTTTTTT. This translates into CASSMRETNEKLFF.

The V gene is TRBV19, the J gene TRBJ1-5; possibly TRBD1 for D (5 bases). This CDR3 region has 15 residues. Per germline, CDR1 LNHDA and CDR2 SQIVND (reference sequence). V lost 1 base, J lost 4 bases, and 11 bases lay in between. Here the CDR3 reads CASSIVSSGNQPQHF. For the CDR3, the DNA is TGTGCCAGTAGTATAGTTTCATCAGGGAATCAGCCCCAGCATTTT.

The gene calls are TRBV7-6 and TRBJ2-7; 9 bases map to TRBD2. The CDR3 length is 14 residues. CDR1 SGHVS and CDR2 FNYEAQ come from the germline V gene. J was trimmed by 5 bases and V by 4 bases; bases with no gene match: 6. The CDR3, as DNA: TGTGCCAGCAGCTGGGCTAGCGGGGCCGACGAGCAGTACTTC. Encoded protein: CASSWASGADEQYF.

J is TRBJ2-2 and V is TRBV29-1; D unresolved. The CDR3 covers 12 residues. The V and J ends lost 6 bases and 5 bases respectively, with 10 bases between them. Per the germline V gene, CDR1 is SQVTM and CDR2 is ANQGSEA. The CDR3 coding sequence is TGCAGCGTGGCTCCAGGTACCGGGGAGCTGTTTTTT. Translated: CSVAPGTGELFF.

V usage is TRBV7-6 and J usage is TRBJ2-7; TRBD2 matches 7 bases. CDR1 is SGHVS and CDR2 is FNYEAQ in the germline V gene. This CDR3 contains 15 residues. Germline trimming cut 2 bases from V and 0 bases from J; bases unmatched to any gene: 4. This chain's CDR3 is CASSLSSGASYEQYF. The CDR3 DNA is TGTGCCAGCAGCTTAAGCAGCGGGGCCTCCTACGAGCAGTACTTC.

This chain uses TRBV5-1 with TRBJ2-5, with 10 positions matching TRBD2. TRBJ2-7 matches the DNA end more closely, so the J call is doubtful. The germline CDR1 and CDR2 sequences are SGHRS and YFSETQ. The CDR3 is 16 amino acids. CDR3 region: CASSLGVAGGLYEQYF. CDR3 sequence (DNA): TGCGCCAGCAGCTTGGGGGTAGCGGGGGGCCTATACGAGCAGTACTTC.

This sequence joins TRBV28 and TRBJ2-7; D perhaps matches TRBD1 (6 bases). The V and J ends lost 8 bases and 5 bases respectively, with 22 bases between them. Germline CDR1 reads MDHEN; CDR2 reads SYDVKM. CDR3 size: 15 residues. This CDR3 is CASLGAVAGNHEQYF. CDR3 in DNA: TGTGCCAGCTTGGGGGCGGTGGCAGGAAACCACGAGCAGTACTTC.